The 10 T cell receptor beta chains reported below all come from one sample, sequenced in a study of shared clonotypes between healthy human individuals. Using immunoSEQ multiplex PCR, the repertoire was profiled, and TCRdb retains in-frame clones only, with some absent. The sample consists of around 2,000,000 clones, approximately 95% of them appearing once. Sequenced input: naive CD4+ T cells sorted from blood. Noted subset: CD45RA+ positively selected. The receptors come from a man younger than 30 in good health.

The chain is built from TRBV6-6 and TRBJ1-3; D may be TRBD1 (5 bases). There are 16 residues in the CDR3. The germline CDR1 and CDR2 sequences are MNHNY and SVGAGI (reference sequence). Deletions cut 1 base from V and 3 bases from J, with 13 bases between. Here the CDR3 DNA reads TGTGCCAGCAGTTACTGGGGACCTTTTGATGGAAACACCATATATTTT. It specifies CASSYWGPFDGNTIYF.

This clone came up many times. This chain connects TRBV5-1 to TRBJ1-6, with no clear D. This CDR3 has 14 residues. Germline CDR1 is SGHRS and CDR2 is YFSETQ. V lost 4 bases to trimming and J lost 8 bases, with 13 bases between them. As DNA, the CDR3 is TGCGCCAGCAGCCTGGATCTGCGCGATTCACCCCTCCACTTT. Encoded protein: CASSLDLRDSPLHF.

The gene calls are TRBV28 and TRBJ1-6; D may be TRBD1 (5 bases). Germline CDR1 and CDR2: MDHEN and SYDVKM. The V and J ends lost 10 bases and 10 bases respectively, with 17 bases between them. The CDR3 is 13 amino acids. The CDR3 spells CATTGPGRSPLHF. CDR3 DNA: TGTGCCACCACGGGACCCGGGAGGTCACCCCTCCACTTT.

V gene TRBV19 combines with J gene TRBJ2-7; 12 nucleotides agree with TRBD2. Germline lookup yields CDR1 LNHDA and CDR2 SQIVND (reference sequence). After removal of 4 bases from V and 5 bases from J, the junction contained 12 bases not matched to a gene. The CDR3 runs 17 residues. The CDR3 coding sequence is TGTGCCAGTAGTAGTCTGATCGTCCTAGCGGGAGGGCACGAGCAGTACTTC. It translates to CASSSLIVLAGGHEQYF. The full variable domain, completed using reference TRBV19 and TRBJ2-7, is DGGITQSPKYLFRKEGQNVTLSCEQNLNHDAMYWYRQDPGQGLRLIYYSQIVNDFQKGDIAEGYSVSREKKESFPLTVTSAQKNPTAFYLCASSSLIVLAGGHEQYFGPGTRLTVT.

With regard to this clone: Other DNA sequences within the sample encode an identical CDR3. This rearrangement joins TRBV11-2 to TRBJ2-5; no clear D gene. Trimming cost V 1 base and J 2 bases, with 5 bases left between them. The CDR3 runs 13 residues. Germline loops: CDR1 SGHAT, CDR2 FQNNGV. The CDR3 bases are TGTGCCAGCAGCTTAGGGGTTCAAGAGACCCAGTACTTC. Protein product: CASSLGVQETQYF.

The CDR3 DNA sequence: TGTGCCAGCAGTGATGGTCAGGGGGCCCGCACAGATACGCAGTATTTT. This codes for CASSDGQGARTDTQYF. The chain links TRBV6-1 to TRBJ2-3; 8 bases match TRBD1. The V segment lost 3 bases and the J segment 1 base; nucleotides outside the gene matches: 6. Germline V gene sequence: CDR1 MNHNS, CDR2 SASEGT. The CDR3 has 16 residues.

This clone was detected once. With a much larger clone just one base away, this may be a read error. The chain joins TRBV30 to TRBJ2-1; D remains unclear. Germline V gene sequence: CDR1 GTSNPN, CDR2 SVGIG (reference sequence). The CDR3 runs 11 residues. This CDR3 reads CAWSPVYEQLF. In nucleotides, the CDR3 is TGTGCCTGGAGTCCTGTCTATGAGCAGCTCTTC.

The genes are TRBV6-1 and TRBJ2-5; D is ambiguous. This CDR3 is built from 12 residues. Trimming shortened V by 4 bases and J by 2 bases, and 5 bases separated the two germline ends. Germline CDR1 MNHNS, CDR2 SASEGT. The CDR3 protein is CASSVEQETQYF. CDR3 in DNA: TGTGCCAGCAGTGTGGAACAAGAGACCCAGTACTTC.

The CDR3 reads CASSPNNHAGNTIYF. DNA of the CDR3: TGCGCCAGCAGCCCGAACAACCACGCTGGAAACACCATATATTTT. The gene calls are TRBV5-1 and TRBJ1-3, with D uncertain. Germline CDR1 and CDR2: SGHRS and YFSETQ. Trimming took off 4 bases at V and 2 bases at J, with 13 bases between the two ends. This CDR3 spans 15 amino acids.

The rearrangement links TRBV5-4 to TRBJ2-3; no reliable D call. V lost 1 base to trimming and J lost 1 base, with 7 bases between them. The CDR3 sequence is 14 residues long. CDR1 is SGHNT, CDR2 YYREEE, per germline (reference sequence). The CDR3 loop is CASSLKSGTDTQYF. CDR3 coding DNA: TGTGCCAGCAGCTTGAAGAGCGGCACAGATACGCAGTATTTT.